This T cell receptor (beta chain) was sequenced for a study of cytomegalovirus exposure and HLA in healthy donors. Amplification used 60 Vbeta primers and 13 Jbeta primers. Sequencing used immunoSEQ multiplex PCR; TCRdb keeps in-frame clones, though not all of them. In the table there are fewer than 110,000 clones, around 77% of which are singletons. Each donor was nominally healthy when sampled (though unrecorded immune exposures were likely). The sequencing input was PBMCs. The sequence was obtained from a man between 18 and 29 years old in good health and CMV-seronegative.

The CDR3 DNA reads TGTGCCAGCAGCTTAGATGAGTCACTAACCCAGTACTTC. It yields the protein CASSLDESLTQYF. This sequence joins TRBV11-2 and TRBJ2-5; D gene unclear. Trimming took off 0 bases at V and 8 bases at J, with 10 bases between the two ends. In germline, CDR1 is SGHAT, CDR2 FQNNGV. The CDR3 consists of 13 residues. The whole variable domain, filled in from reference TRBV11-2 and TRBJ2-5, reads EAGVAQSPRYKIIEKRQSVAFWCNPISGHATLYWYQQILGQGPKLLIQFQNNGVVDDSQLPKDRFSAERLKGVDSTLKIQPAKLEDSAVYLCASSLDESLTQYFGPGTRLLVL.